This TCR beta chain was captured in a study of early stage breast cancer tumors. About the research overall: Of some 17 invasive breast tumors, more than nine were hormone receptor-positive, HER2-negative. Approximately 10-fold was the mean read coverage per sample. Study results and caveats: Comparing each tissue with blood distinguished tumor from normal in most of the 16 patients.

The table came from immunoSEQ multiplex PCR; TCRdb's copy has only in-frame clones and leaves some out. The sample lists tens of thousands of clones, over 60% occurring once. Concerning this clone: Its target is not known.

Germline values: CDR1 LGHNT, CDR2 FRNRAP. Unmatched junction bases numbered 10, after V lost 6 bases and J lost 5 bases. The CDR3 extends over 15 amino acids. The TCR was taken from a person between 45 and 65 years old with breast cancer. This sequence joins TRBV12-5 and TRBJ2-5; 9 bases map to TRBD1. The sequenced material came from blood. The CDR3 DNA follows: TGTGCTAGTGGCCCGCCGGGACAGGGTGGGGAGACCCAGTACTTC. This encodes CASGPPGQGGETQYF.